The rows below give T cell receptor beta chains drawn from one sample of a study of blood T cells in healthy people across ages. In TCRdb, the 5' RACE reads were re-called with MiXCR into one record per CDR3 protein. The data hold 800,000 to 950,000 distinct CDR3 sequences, with around 49% observed a single time. The material sequenced was blood. These receptors were obtained from a man aged 25-40 years in good health. The CDR3 runs from the conserved cysteine through the conserved F or W. The D gene is left open where the match is weak. Clone sizes are given selectively: once, few, many, or a class where the clone is expanded.

v_gene	abundance	d_gene	j_gene	CDR3nt	CDR3aa
TRBV25-1	few	NA	TRBJ2-5	TGTGCCAGCAACGGACAGTCGAGGACCCAGTACTTC	CASNGQSRTQYF
TRBV6-5	NA	TRBD1	TRBJ2-7	TGTGCCAGCAGTAACCTCAAGGGACAGGGGAGCAATGAGCAGTACTTC	CASSNLKGQGSNEQYF
TRBV20-1	NA	NA	TRBJ2-7	TGCAGTGCTAGTAGGGACGATCGTTGGGAGCAGTACTTC	CSASRDDRWEQYF
TRBV15	NA	TRBD2	TRBJ2-1	TGTGCCACCCTAACTAGCGGGGATTTCTACAATGAGCAGTTCTTC	CATLTSGDFYNEQFF
TRBV5-1	NA	NA	TRBJ2-5	TGCGCCAGCAGCTTGGTTCCGGGCGACGAGACCCAGTACTTC	CASSLVPGDETQYF
TRBV4-1	many	NA	TRBJ1-6	TGCGCCAGCAGCGCGGCGGGAAATAATTCACCCCTCCACTTT	CASSAAGNNSPLHF
TRBV29-1	NA	TRBD1	TRBJ2-1	TGCAGCGTTGAAGCTTGGACAGGGTCGGACGAGCAGTTCTTC	CSVEAWTGSDEQFF
TRBV11-2	once	NA	TRBJ1-1	TGTGCCAGCAGCTTAGGGGGGGTCCCTGAAGCTTTCTTT	CASSLGGVPEAFF
TRBV14	NA	TRBD1	TRBJ2-7	TGTGCCAGCAGCCAAGGGGTACGGACAGGGTCCCACGAGCAGTACTTC	CASSQGVRTGSHEQYF
TRBV28	few	NA	TRBJ2-7	TGTGCCAGCACTACCTCGTCGGCACAGGAAAACAATGAGCAGTACTTC	CASTTSSAQENNEQYF
TRBV27	NA	NA	TRBJ1-2	TGTGCCAGCAGTTCCACAGGCGGGGATGGATCTAACTATGGCTACACCTTC	CASSSTGGDGSNYGYTF
TRBV24-1	few	TRBD1	TRBJ1-2	TGTGCCACCAGTGACGGACAGGACAATCTCTATGGCTACACCTTC	CATSDGQDNLYGYTF
TRBV6-1	NA	TRBD1	TRBJ2-2	TGTGCCAGCACGGGACAGGCGAACACCGGGGAGCTGTTTTTT	CASTGQANTGELFF
TRBV10-3	NA	TRBD2	TRBJ2-7	TGTGCCATCAGCGGGACTAGCGGGGGTACCTACGAGCAGTACTTC	CAISGTSGGTYEQYF
TRBV4-1	NA	TRBD1	TRBJ2-3	TGCGCCAGCAGCCAAGTGACCCAGGGGGCGGCAGATACGCAGTATTTT	CASSQVTQGAADTQYF
TRBV5-1	few	TRBD1	TRBJ2-3	TGCGCCAGCAGCCAGAGACAGGGGACGGGCCCAGATACGCAGTATTTT	CASSQRQGTGPDTQYF
TRBV4-1	NA	NA	TRBJ2-1	TGCGCCAGCAGCGCCTTGGCTCTCAATGAGCAGTTCTTC	CASSALALNEQFF
TRBV28	NA	NA	TRBJ2-2	TGTGCCAGCAGGAGGTGGGACACCGGGGAGCTGTTTTTT	CASRRWDTGELFF
TRBV6-2/TRBV6-3	NA	NA	TRBJ2-7	TGTGCCAGCGGCCGCGTAGGCGAGCAGTACTTC	CASGRVGEQYF
TRBV6-1	NA	TRBD1	TRBJ2-5	TGTGCCAGCAGTATGGGACAGGGAGGTCGGCAAGAGACCCAGTACTTC	CASSMGQGGRQETQYF
TRBV15	NA	NA	TRBJ1-5	TGTGCCACCAGCAGAGCCGGCAGTGATCAGCCCCAGCATTTT	CATSRAGSDQPQHF
TRBV7-2	few	NA	TRBJ1-2	TGTGCCAGCAGCTTGCCAGTGACGGGTGGCTACACCTTC	CASSLPVTGGYTF
TRBV18	NA	TRBD2	TRBJ2-7	TGTGCCAGCTCACCACCGAGCGGGCAAGGCGGGAGAGGCGAGCAGTACTTC	CASSPPSGQGGRGEQYF
TRBV6-2/TRBV6-3	many	NA	TRBJ2-5	TGTGCCAGCAGTTACTCCCAAGAGACCCAGTACTTC	CASSYSQETQYF
TRBV30	once	NA	TRBJ2-7	TGTGCCTGGAGTCCTCAGCGGAGCGAGCAGTACTTC	CAWSPQRSEQYF
TRBV20-1	NA	NA	TRBJ1-1	TGCAGTGCTAGAGGGGGGCACATGAACACTGAAGCTTTCTTT	CSARGGHMNTEAFF
TRBV4-1	NA	NA	TRBJ2-1	TGCGCCAGCAGCCAAGTGTCCGGCGGAACCTACAATGAGCAGTTCTTC	CASSQVSGGTYNEQFF
TRBV3-1	NA	TRBD1	TRBJ2-5	TGTGCCAGCAGCCACCCGGGACAGCAAGAGACCCAGTACTTC	CASSHPGQQETQYF
TRBV4-1	once	TRBD1	TRBJ2-2	TGCGCCAGCAGCCAAGATCAGGGACAGAGGACCGGGGAGCTGTTTTTT	CASSQDQGQRTGELFF
TRBV7-9	few	NA	TRBJ2-7	TGTGCCAGCAGCTACAGGGATAGGGGCACCCTCTACGAGCAGTACTTC	CASSYRDRGTLYEQYF
TRBV19	once	NA	TRBJ2-7	TGTGCCAGTAGTATGTCAGATCAGGGTTTCTACGAGCAGTACTTC	CASSMSDQGFYEQYF
TRBV12-3/TRBV12-4	NA	TRBD2	TRBJ2-3	TGTGCCAGCAGTTTAATAGCGGGGTCGGTCCTCGATACGCAGTATTTT	CASSLIAGSVLDTQYF
TRBV3-1	NA	NA	TRBJ2-6	TGTGCCAGCAGCCAAATTGACAGCCCACTCTCTGGGGCCAACGTCCTGACTTTC	CASSQIDSPLSGANVLTF
TRBV9	NA	NA	TRBJ2-5	TGTGCCAGCAGCGTAGCTTCACAGGGAAAGACCCAGTACTTC	CASSVASQGKTQYF
TRBV21-1	NA	NA	TRBJ2-7	TGTGCCAGCAGCAAAGGGAGACGGAAGAGCTACGAGCAGTACTTC	CASSKGRRKSYEQYF
TRBV29-1	few	NA	TRBJ2-3	TGCAGCGTCGTAGGGTGGACTAGCACAGATACGCAGTATTTT	CSVVGWTSTDTQYF
TRBV7-8	few	NA	TRBJ1-5	TGTGCCAGCAGCTTAGAGCTCGGATATAGCAATCAGCCCCAGCATTTT	CASSLELGYSNQPQHF
TRBV29-1	once	TRBD1	TRBJ2-7	TGCAGCGCTGGGACAGTCCACTCCTACGAGCAGTACTTC	CSAGTVHSYEQYF
TRBV7-3	NA	TRBD2	TRBJ2-7	TGTGCCAGCAGCTTAACTGCGGGGGAAGCCTACGAGCAGTACTTC	CASSLTAGEAYEQYF
TRBV24-1	NA	NA	TRBJ2-2	TGTGCCACCAGTTCGTCAGGAAACACCGGGGAGCTGTTTTTT	CATSSSGNTGELFF
TRBV27	NA	NA	TRBJ1-1	TGTGCCAGCAGTTCGCGCCGCCGGAACACTGAAGCTTTCTTT	CASSSRRRNTEAFF
TRBV10-3	NA	NA	TRBJ2-1	TGTGCCATCAGTGAGTTGGCGCAAAAACCCTACAATGAGCAGTTCTTC	CAISELAQKPYNEQFF
TRBV30	NA	TRBD1	TRBJ2-4	TGTGCCTGGAACGACGGGACAGGAAAAGCCAAAAACATTCAGTACTTC	CAWNDGTGKAKNIQYF
TRBV6-2/TRBV6-3	NA	TRBD2	TRBJ2-1	TGTGCCAGCAGCCGAACTTTAACTAGCGGGGGTAACAATGAGCAGTTCTTC	CASSRTLTSGGNNEQFF
TRBV9	many	NA	TRBJ1-4	TGTGCCAGCAGCCCGAACCCGGGACTCCAGAATGAAAAACTGTTTTTT	CASSPNPGLQNEKLFF
TRBV7-9	NA	NA	TRBJ1-4	TGTGCCAGCATCCCCGGTGGGTCCGATGAAAAACTGTTTTTT	CASIPGGSDEKLFF
TRBV11-2	NA	TRBD1	TRBJ1-2	TGTGCCAGCAGCTCCGGGACAGCAAGCTATGGCTACACCTTC	CASSSGTASYGYTF
TRBV20-1	few	NA	TRBJ1-5	TGCAGTGCTAGATCATCGGGAGAAGGGGGCAATCAGCCCCAGCATTTT	CSARSSGEGGNQPQHF
TRBV7-2	NA	NA	TRBJ2-3	TGTGCCAGCAGCTTAGATGGGTATACGCAGTATTTT	CASSLDGYTQYF
TRBV20-1	NA	NA	TRBJ1-1	TGCAGTGCCCCGTTTTCCCCCTATATTGTTTTCTTT	CSAPFSPYIVFF
TRBV4-3	NA	NA	TRBJ2-2	TGCGCCAGCAGCCAAGAAGAGGGGGTCGGGGAGCTGTTTTTT	CASSQEEGVGELFF
TRBV3-1	NA	NA	TRBJ1-2	TGTGCCAGCGGACAGTCTGGGGGCTACACCTTC	CASGQSGGYTF